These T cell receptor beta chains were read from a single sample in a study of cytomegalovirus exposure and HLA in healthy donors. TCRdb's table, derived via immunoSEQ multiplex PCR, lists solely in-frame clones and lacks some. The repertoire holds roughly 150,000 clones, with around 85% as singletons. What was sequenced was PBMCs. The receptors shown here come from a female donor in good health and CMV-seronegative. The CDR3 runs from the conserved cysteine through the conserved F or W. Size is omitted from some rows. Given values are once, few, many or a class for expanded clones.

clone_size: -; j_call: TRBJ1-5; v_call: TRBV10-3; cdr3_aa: CAIRMDSNSNQPQHF
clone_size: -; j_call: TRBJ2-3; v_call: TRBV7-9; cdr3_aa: CASSVTRNTDTQYF
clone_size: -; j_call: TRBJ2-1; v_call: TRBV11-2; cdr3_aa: CASSSTTERGRYNEQFF
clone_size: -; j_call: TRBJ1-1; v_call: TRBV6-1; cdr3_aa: CASRIYRGPDTEAFF
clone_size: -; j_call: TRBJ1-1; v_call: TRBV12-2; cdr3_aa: CASRRTGEQAFF
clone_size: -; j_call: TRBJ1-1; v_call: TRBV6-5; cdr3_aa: CASSYEARAFF
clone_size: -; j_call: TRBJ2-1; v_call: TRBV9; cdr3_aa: CASSVGQGTLNEQFF
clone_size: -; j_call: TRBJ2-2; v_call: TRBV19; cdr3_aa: CASSIPLPNTGELFF
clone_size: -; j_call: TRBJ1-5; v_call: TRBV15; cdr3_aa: CATSRSTGTGNQPQHF
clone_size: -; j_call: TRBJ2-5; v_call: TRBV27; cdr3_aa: CASSAGGTQYF
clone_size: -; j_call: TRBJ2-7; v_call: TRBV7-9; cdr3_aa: CSSSFRLAGIYEQYF
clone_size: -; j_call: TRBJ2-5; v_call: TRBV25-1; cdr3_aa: CASSPYPGLAEETQYF
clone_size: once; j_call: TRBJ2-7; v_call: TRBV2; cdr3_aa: CASRPRGLADHYEQYF
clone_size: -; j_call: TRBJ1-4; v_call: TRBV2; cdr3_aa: CASSGSRGGDEKLFF
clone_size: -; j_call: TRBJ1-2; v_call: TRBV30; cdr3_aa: CAWSVGQPEYGYTF
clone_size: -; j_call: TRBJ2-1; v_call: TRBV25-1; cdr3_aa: CASTSPKNEQFF
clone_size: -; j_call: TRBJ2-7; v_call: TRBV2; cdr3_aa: CASSEFQTYEQYF
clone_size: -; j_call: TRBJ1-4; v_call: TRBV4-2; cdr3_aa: CASSQEQGASEKLFF
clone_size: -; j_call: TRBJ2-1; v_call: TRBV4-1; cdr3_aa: CASSGTSGGHNEQFF
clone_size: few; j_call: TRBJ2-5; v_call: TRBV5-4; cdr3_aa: CASSPNGLAGLQETQYF
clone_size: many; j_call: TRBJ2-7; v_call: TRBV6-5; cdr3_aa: CASRKGLEGLGEYF
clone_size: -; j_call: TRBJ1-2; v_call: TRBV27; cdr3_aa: CASSLWGGDHGYTF
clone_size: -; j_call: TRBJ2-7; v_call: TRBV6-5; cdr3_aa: CASSYRDRAYEQYF
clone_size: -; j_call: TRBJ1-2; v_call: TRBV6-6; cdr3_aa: CASSPDRSYGYTF
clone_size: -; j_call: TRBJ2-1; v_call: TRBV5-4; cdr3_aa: CASSGTSGRTPQSAEQFF
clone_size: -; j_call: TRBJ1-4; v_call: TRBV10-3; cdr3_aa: CAISPGQLLATNEKLFF
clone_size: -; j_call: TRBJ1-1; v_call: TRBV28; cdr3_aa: CGYRENTEAFF
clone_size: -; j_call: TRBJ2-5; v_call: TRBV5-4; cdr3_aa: CASSSEREPKETQYF
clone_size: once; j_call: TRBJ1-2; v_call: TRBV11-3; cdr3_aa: CASSTGTGYGYTF
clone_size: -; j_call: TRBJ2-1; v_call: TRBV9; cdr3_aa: CASSVRLASGRPNEQFF
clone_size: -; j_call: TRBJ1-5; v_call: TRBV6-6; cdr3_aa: CASSQQGGDQPQHF
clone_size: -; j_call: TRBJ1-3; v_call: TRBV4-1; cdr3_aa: CASSHPGGNTIYF
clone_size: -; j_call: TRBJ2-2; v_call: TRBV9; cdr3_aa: CASSVQLVTNTGELFF
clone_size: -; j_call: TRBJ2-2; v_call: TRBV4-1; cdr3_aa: CASSQFGGGGTGELFF
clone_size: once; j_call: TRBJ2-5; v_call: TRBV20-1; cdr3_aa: CSARQETQYF